The 27 T cell receptor beta chains below all came from one sample that was sequenced in a study of blood T cells in healthy people across ages. Combining a sample-barcoded 5' primer with a J-beta primer mix, a second PCR ran for 7 to 11 cycles. From the 5' RACE reads, TCRdb called clonotypes with MiXCR, one entry per CDR3 protein. The sample yields over 600,000 distinct CDR3 sequences, 40% to 45% seen once. The sequenced sample was blood. Receptor source: an elderly man in good health.

This chain joins TRBV6-2 or TRBV6-3 and TRBJ2-5; D perhaps matches TRBD2 (5 bases). This CDR3 is 14 amino acids long. Trimming took 0 bases from V and 11 from J, leaving 16 bases between them. Germline V gene lookup returns CDR1 MNHEY and CDR2 SVGEGT. CDR3 loop: CASSYSSVGKEQYF. The CDR3 DNA reads as TGTGCCAGCAGTTACTCCAGCGTCGGGAAGGAGCAGTACTTC.

The chain carries TRBV20-1 and TRBJ2-1; 8 bases align to TRBD2. V trimming: 1 base; J trimming: 5 bases; junction bases outside the gene matches: 13. Germline V CDR1 and CDR2: DFQATT, SNEGSKA (reference sequence). The CDR3 spans 17 residues. This CDR3 is CSARGILAGRGDNEQFF. The CDR3 DNA reads TGCAGTGCTAGAGGGATCTTAGCGGGAAGGGGGGACAATGAGCAGTTCTTC.

This clonotype was detected only a few times. The chain joins TRBV5-4 to TRBJ2-7; 10 bases match TRBD2. The CDR3 spans 14 residues. The germline V gene has CDR1 SGHNT and CDR2 YYREEE (reference sequence). Trimming took 4 bases from V and 3 from J; bases not matched to a gene: 4. The CDR3 loop reads CASSIAGGNYEQYF. In DNA form, the CDR3 reads TGTGCCAGCAGCATAGCGGGGGGAAACTACGAGCAGTACTTC.

A remark on this clonotype: At one end, the junction sequence differs from germline, possibly due to a read error. The CDR3 DNA is TGTGTCAGCAGCCAAAGAGTAGCTGTTAGCTCCTACAATGAGCAGTACTTT. Amino acid sequence: CVSSQRVAVSSYNEQYF. V is TRBV3-1 and J is TRBJ2-1; no clear D gene. The germline CDR1 and CDR2 sequences are LGHDT and YNNKEL (reference sequence). The CDR3 has 17 residues.

The V and J genes are TRBV7-2 and TRBJ1-5, with D hard to call. Trimming took off 1 base at V and 0 bases at J, with 10 bases between the two ends. There are 16 residues in the CDR3. CDR1 and CDR2 from the germline V gene are SGHTA and FQGNSA. The CDR3: CASSLGIWGSNQPQHF. As DNA, the CDR3 is TGTGCCAGCAGCTTAGGAATTTGGGGTAGCAATCAGCCCCAGCATTTT.

To note about this clonotype: This clone may be a read error of a much larger clone one base away. V usage is TRBV4-2 and J usage is TRBJ2-1; no firm D call. Germline CDR1 and CDR2: LGHNA and YNFKEQ. This CDR3 has 13 residues. The CDR3 sequence: CACSFRDRDEQFF. In DNA form, the CDR3 reads TGTGCCTGCAGCTTCCGAGACCGGGATGAGCAGTTCTTC.

This clonotype has only a few counts. V gene TRBV29-1 combines with J gene TRBJ1-1; D is unclear. The germline V and J ends were trimmed by 4 bases and 8 bases, with 11 bases remaining between them. CDR3 length equals 11 residues. Looked up from germline, CDR1 is SQVTM and CDR2 is ANQGSEA. The DNA of the CDR3 is TGCAGCGTTGTGAATATGGAAGAAGCTTTCTTT. Protein product: CSVVNMEEAFF.

The V call is TRBV28, the J call TRBJ1-4; D gene ambiguous. Between the trimmed V and J ends, which lost 1 base and 11 bases, there was a span of 20 bases. Germline assignment: CDR1 MDHEN and CDR2 SYDVKM. The CDR3 is 16 amino acids. The CDR3 nucleotides are TGTGCCAGCAGTTTATATAATCCAGGTCTCGTTGAGAAACTGTTTTTT. It specifies CASSLYNPGLVEKLFF. The variable domain in full, completed from reference TRBV28 and TRBJ1-4, reads DVKVTQSSRYLVKRTGEKVFLECVQDMDHENMFWYRQDPGLGLRLIYFSYDVKMKEKGDIPEGYSVSREKKERFSLILESASTNQTSMYLCASSLYNPGLVEKLFFGSGTQLSVL.

In this sample, this clonotype turned up once. No conserved phenylalanine or tryptophan is present at the end of the CDR3, so a read error is the likely explanation. DNA for the CDR3: TGTGCCAGCAGCCAGACGGCCCGGGGGAGCACAGATACGCAGTATCTT. It specifies CASSQTARGSTDTQYL. The chain recombines TRBV7-2 with TRBJ2-3, with D maybe TRBD2 (6 bases). Looked up from germline, CDR1 is SGHTA and CDR2 is FQGNSA. CDR3 length: 16 residues. Trimming took 5 bases from V and 0 from J, leaving 15 bases between them.

The chain couples TRBV4-3 to TRBJ2-5, with D perhaps matching TRBD2 (5 bases). Germline lookup yields CDR1 LGHNA and CDR2 YSLEER. Between the trimmed V and J ends, which lost 4 bases and 11 bases, there was a span of 32 bases. This CDR3 has 18 amino acids. CDR3 amino acids: CASSLRAASRRSYNEQYF. CDR3 nucleotide sequence: TGCGCCAGCAGCCTCCGGGCTGCTAGCCGACGCTCCTACAATGAGCAGTACTTC.

The genes are TRBV29-1 and TRBJ2-2; D remains unclear. Germline V gene lookup returns CDR1 SQVTM and CDR2 ANQGSEA. Trimming left V 0 bases short and J 4 bases short, with 9 bases between. The CDR3 covers 14 residues. DNA for the CDR3: TGCAGCGTTGAAGAAGGCCTCCCCACCGGGGAGCTGTTTTTT. Translation gives CSVEEGLPTGELFF.

This clonotype turned up a few times. The chain carries TRBV5-5 and TRBJ2-1, with TRBD2 matching 8 bases. The ends lost 4 bases at V and 4 bases at J; junction bases unmatched: 4. From germline, CDR1 is SGHKS and CDR2 YYEKEE (reference sequence). The CDR3 extends over 14 amino acids. CDR3 sequence (DNA): TGTGCCAGCAGCAAGACTAGCGCTTACAATGAGCAGTTCTTC. Its translation: CASSKTSAYNEQFF.

The chain couples TRBV29-1 to TRBJ2-7; D may be TRBD1 (5 bases). V was cut by 0 bases and J by 6 bases, with 9 bases left in between. Germline CDR1 is SQVTM and CDR2 is ANQGSEA. The CDR3 sequence is 12 residues long. The CDR3 DNA reads TGCAGCGTTGAAGAGACAGTCATCGAGCAGTACTTC. This codes for CSVEETVIEQYF.

V is TRBV20-1 and J is TRBJ2-5; D ambiguous. Germline V gene sequence: CDR1 DFQATT, CDR2 SNEGSKA (reference sequence). The CDR3 has 11 residues. V was pared by 5 bases and J by 11 bases, with 15 bases between. The CDR3 bases are TGCAGTGCTGGGGTTGGAAATGAGCAGTACTTC. Translating gives CSAGVGNEQYF.

Only a few counts were recorded for this clonotype. The chain joins TRBV27 to TRBJ2-1; D call uncertain. The V end lost 2 bases, the J end lost 4 bases, and 6 bases lay between the germline ends. The germline CDR1 and CDR2 sequences are MNHEY and SMNVEV (reference sequence). This CDR3 contains 13 residues. The CDR3 DNA reads as TGTGCCAGCAGTTTACCCCCGTACAATGAGCAGTTCTTC. It translates to CASSLPPYNEQFF.

The table lists this clonotype with a few counts. The chain has TRBV5-6 and TRBJ2-5; D is uncertain. The last part of the DNA fits TRBJ2-7 better; the J call may be wrong. This CDR3 contains 13 residues. The germline gives CDR1 SGHDT, CDR2 YYEEEE. The CDR3 sequence is CASSLRHTGEQYF. Here the CDR3 DNA reads TGTGCCAGCAGCTTGAGACATACGGGCGAGCAGTACTTC.

The V gene is TRBV9, the J gene TRBJ2-6, with unresolved D. CDR3 length: 16 amino acids. Germline CDR1 and CDR2: SGDLS and YYNGEE. V lost 3 bases to trimming and J lost 0 bases, with 10 bases between them. The CDR3 DNA reads TGTGCCAGCAGCGCCTACATGGGCTCTGGGGCCAACGTCCTGACTTTC. Amino acid sequence: CASSAYMGSGANVLTF.

V is TRBV20-1 and J is TRBJ2-3; 16 nucleotides align to TRBD2. The CDR3 covers 17 residues. CDR1 and CDR2 from the germline V gene are DFQATT and SNEGSKA (reference sequence). The V and J ends lost 5 bases and 0 bases, in that order; junction bases with no gene match: 5. As DNA, the CDR3 is TGCAGTGCTGGCCCGGGACTAGCGGGGGGGAGCACAGATACGCAGTATTTT. Amino acid sequence: CSAGPGLAGGSTDTQYF.

Worth noting for this clonotype: A much larger clone lies a single base off, so this may be a read error. The gene calls are TRBV4-1 and TRBJ2-1; TRBD2 matches at 9 bases. V shed 3 bases, J shed 1 base, and the junction held 4 bases outside the gene matches. This CDR3 spans 16 amino acids. Germline CDR1 and CDR2: MGHRA and YSYEKL. CDR3 region: CASSQGSGSSYNEQFF. The CDR3 bases are TGCGCCAGCAGCCAGGGTAGCGGGAGTTCCTACAATGAGCAGTTCTTC.

With regard to this clonotype: Since a much larger clone is just one base distant, this may be a read error. The chain couples TRBV6-2 or TRBV6-3 to TRBJ1-2; no definite D call. Per the germline V gene, CDR1 is MNHEY and CDR2 is SVGEGT. The CDR3 runs 12 residues. Trimming left V 0 bases short and J 6 bases short, with 5 bases between. The CDR3 here is CASSYSGNGYTF. CDR3 nucleotides: TGTGCCAGCAGTTACTCAGGGAATGGCTACACCTTC.

A few counts support this clonotype. The V gene is TRBV6-2 or TRBV6-3, the J gene TRBJ2-7; a weak D match, TRBD2 (6 bases). This CDR3 is built from 13 residues. Deletions cut 5 bases from V and 3 bases from J, with 11 bases between. Per the germline V gene, CDR1 is MNHEY and CDR2 is SVGEGT. The CDR3 loop is CASSAGTRYEQYF. Written as DNA, the CDR3 is TGTGCCAGCAGTGCGGGAACACGCTACGAGCAGTACTTC.

This rearrangement joins TRBV11-2 to TRBJ2-1; D not certain. The V end was cut by 0 bases, the J end by 2 bases, with 14 bases between. This CDR3 contains 17 residues. Germline V CDR1 and CDR2: SGHAT, FQNNGV. This CDR3 reads CASSLDLVRNTYNEQFF. CDR3 coding DNA: TGTGCCAGCAGCTTAGATCTAGTCCGCAACACCTACAATGAGCAGTTCTTC. Filled out from reference TRBV11-2 and TRBJ2-1, the complete variable domain reads EAGVAQSPRYKIIEKRQSVAFWCNPISGHATLYWYQQILGQGPKLLIQFQNNGVVDDSQLPKDRFSAERLKGVDSTLKIQPAKLEDSAVYLCASSLDLVRNTYNEQFFGPGTRLTVL.

This chain connects TRBV28 to TRBJ1-2, with D perhaps TRBD1 (6 bases). The CDR3 runs to 13 residues. The germline V gene encodes CDR1 MDHEN and CDR2 SYDVKM. Trimming stripped 7 bases from V and 0 bases from J, with 9 bases between. DNA of the CDR3: TGTGCCAGCAAGGACAGCTCTAACTATGGCTACACCTTC. Translating it yields CASKDSSNYGYTF.

In this sample, this clonotype turned up a few times. The chain uses TRBV7-2 and TRBJ1-2; D unresolved. Per germline, CDR1 SGHTA and CDR2 FQGNSA. Trimming stripped 6 bases from V and 2 bases from J, with 16 bases between. The CDR3 spans 15 residues. The CDR3 loop reads CASSSRDRVNYGYTF. In DNA form, the CDR3 reads TGTGCCAGCAGTTCCCGCGACCGGGTAAACTATGGCTACACCTTC.

The V call is TRBV6-2 or TRBV6-3, the J call TRBJ2-1; 8 bases line up with TRBD2. This CDR3 has 13 amino acids. V lost 6 bases to trimming and J lost 5 bases; unmatched junction nucleotides: 3. Germline V CDR1 and CDR2: MNHEY, SVGEGT. The CDR3 reads CASSQLADNEQFF. In nucleotides, the CDR3 is TGTGCCAGCAGCCAACTAGCGGACAATGAGCAGTTCTTC.

V and J are TRBV7-9 and TRBJ2-1, with 12 nucleotides matching TRBD1. CDR1 is SEHNR, CDR2 FQNEAQ, per germline (reference sequence). Trimming removed 8 bases from V and 9 bases from J; junction bases left unmatched: 14. This CDR3 comprises 16 residues. Here the CDR3 reads CASAQPPGQGAGEQFF. CDR3 coding DNA: TGTGCCAGCGCCCAACCCCCGGGACAGGGGGCCGGTGAGCAGTTCTTC.

The V and J genes are TRBV12-3 or TRBV12-4 and TRBJ2-7, with TRBD1 matching 8 bases. This CDR3 comprises 12 residues. Unmatched junction bases numbered 5, after V lost 6 bases and J lost 7 bases. CDR3 coding DNA: TGTGCCAGCAGAGCAGGGGGCTGGGAGCAGTACTTC. Amino acids: CASRAGGWEQYF.